The entry below describes one TCR beta chain. The antigen remains unidentified. Construction of TCR beta libraries relied on iRepertoire HTBI primers and on Arm-PCR targeting CDR3 regions. From the multiplex PCR reads, TCRdb called clonotypes with MiXCR, one entry per CDR3 protein. This table holds 600,000 to 850,000 distinct CDR3 sequences, around 30% found once. The sample belongs to a study of regulatory T cells in long-lasting Graves disease. Germline V gives CDR1 MNHNS, CDR2 SASEGT. The V end was cut by 6 bases, the J end by 4 bases, with 16 bases between. The length of the CDR3 is 14 residues. General study results and limits: Thyroid tissue was not studied; only peripheral blood was. Favored gene segments in persistent disease were TRBV28, TRBJ1-2 and TRBJ2-5. Persistent patients shared more public clonotypes (about 3,000) than newly diagnosed patients (966).

Time point given: persistent/refractory GD, antithyroid drugs over 5 years with positive TRAb. PBMC RNA served as the TCR library source. All patients originated from an endocrinology department located in Xi'an, China. The TCR originated in a female donor with Graves disease. The chain couples TRBV6-1 to TRBJ2-7; D call uncertain. Sample: peripheral blood mononuclear cells (PBMCs), taken when the disease was refractory, from a patient treated with antithyroid drugs. Here the CDR3 reads CASRLIGWDYEQYF. CDR3 in DNA: TGTGCCAGCAGACTTATCGGGTGGGATTACGAGCAGTACTTC.